This TCR beta chain was sequenced for a study of blood T cell repertoires in COVID-19. Study background: COVID-19 samples, acute and convalescent, were from the United States, Italy and Spain. In each case, the material was cDNA or gDNA derived from T cells, B-cell-depleted T cells, or PBMCs.

Study processing details: Cell counts per sample came from amplifying reference gene primers. The repertoire was sequenced with immunoSEQ multiplex PCR; TCRdb's copy has only in-frame clones and lacks some. The DNA gave D and trimming, while V, J and clone size come from that table. The data contain some 140,000 clones, around 90% of them singletons. The clonotype comes from a man over 45 with acute or convalescent COVID-19. The sequenced sample was peripheral blood.

CDR3 sequence reads: CASSLRVTETQYF. CDR3 coding DNA: TGTGCCAGCAGCTTAAGAGTTACCGAGACCCAGTACTTC. The genes are TRBV7-3 and TRBJ2-5; no clear D gene. This CDR3 has 13 residues. Trimming took 1 base from V and 5 from J, leaving 8 bases between them. Germline V gives CDR1 SGHTA, CDR2 FQGTGA.